This T cell receptor (beta chain) was identified in a study of cytomegalovirus exposure and HLA in healthy donors. Turning to the study itself: The same platform as the 666 first-cohort repertoires was used for the 130 or so validation repertoires, a later analysis reported.

Study-level points and caveats: Cytomegalovirus-associated TCR beta chains were listed, numbering more than 150. Reportedly, diagnosis of cytomegalovirus status by the classifier showed high specificity and sensitivity.

As concerns this clone: Its target is unknown.

The protocol was immunoSEQ multiplex PCR, while the TCRdb copy is restricted to in-frame clones and leaves out a portion. The repertoire holds under 85,000 clones, with over 90% as singletons. The length of the CDR3 is 17 residues. Germline V gives CDR1 SGHRS, CDR2 YFSETQ. V shed 0 bases and J shed 0 bases, with 15 bases lying between them. Material for sequencing was PBMCs. The J gene is TRBJ1-1, the V gene TRBV5-1; D call uncertain. The sequence was collected from a man younger than 35 in good health and CMV-seropositive. The DNA for the CDR3 is TGCGCCAGCAGCTTGGCGGGGAATCTGGTGCTGAACACTGAAGCTTTCTTT. This gives the protein CASSLAGNLVLNTEAFF.